These T cell receptor beta chains were read from a single sample in a study of glioma-infiltrating T cells. TCRdb reanalysed the multiplex PCR reads using MiXCR and keeps one entry per CDR3 protein. The repertoire holds approximately 120,000 distinct CDR3 sequences, with under 30% as singletons. The specimen sequenced was glioma tissue, nonneoplastic brain tissue, or PBMCs (not recorded which). Receptor source: a human donor with low-grade glioma or glioblastoma, undergoing nonglioma brain surgery, or in good health (not recorded which). CDR3s include the opening cysteine and the closing phenylalanine or tryptophan. The D gene is left open where the match is weak. Expanded clones are given a class, and other clones once, few, many or no size at all.

>NA|NA|TRBJ2-5|TRBV14
TGTGCCAGCAGCCAAGCCCTCTCCCAGTACTTC
CASSQALSQYF
>TRBD1|many|TRBJ2-7|TRBV4-1
TGCGCCAGCAGCCTGGGACAGGGACCCTACGAGCAGTACTTC
CASSLGQGPYEQYF
>TRBD1|NA|TRBJ1-1|TRBV6-1
TGTGCCAGCAGCGAACGGGACAGCTACACTGAAGCTTTCTTT
CASSERDSYTEAFF
>TRBD2|many|TRBJ2-7|TRBV20-1
TGCAGTGCTAGAGATCGGCGGGGGTTCTACGAGCAGTACTTC
CSARDRRGFYEQYF
>NA|few|TRBJ1-3|TRBV4-1
TGCGCCAGCAGCCAAGATCAAATGGCGCTCTCTCCTGGGAACACCATATATTTT
CASSQDQMALSPGNTIYF
>NA|many|TRBJ2-7|TRBV4-3
TGCGCCAGCAGCCAAGGTGAGGGGTCCGCCTACGAGCAGTACTTC
CASSQGEGSAYEQYF
>NA|many|TRBJ2-7|TRBV7-8
TGTGCCAGCAGCTTAACTGAGATTTTGGGCGAGCAGTACTTC
CASSLTEILGEQYF
>TRBD1|many|TRBJ1-2|TRBV11-1
TGTGCCAGCAGCTTTGCGACAGGGTCACATCATGGCTACACCTTC
CASSFATGSHHGYTF
>TRBD1|many|TRBJ1-5|TRBV12-3/TRBV12-4
TGTGCCAGCAGTCCCTCGACAGGGGATGATCAGCCCCAGCATTTT
CASSPSTGDDQPQHF
>NA|many|TRBJ2-5|TRBV20-1
TGCAGTGCTAGAGATGAGACTAGACTAAACCAAGAGACCCAGTACTTC
CSARDETRLNQETQYF
>NA|NA|TRBJ1-1|TRBV29-1
TGCAGCGTAGAGGTCGGGAACACTGAAGCTTTCTTT
CSVEVGNTEAFF
>TRBD1|NA|TRBJ2-7|TRBV19
TGTGCCAGTAGTAGGGGTCGACAGGGGCGGGAGCAGTACTTC
CASSRGRQGREQYF
>TRBD1|many|TRBJ2-1|TRBV29-1
TGCAGCGTTGAACCGTCCGGCCGAGGACAGGGGAAGGAGTTCTTC
CSVEPSGRGQGKEFF
>TRBD2|NA|TRBJ2-7|TRBV29-1
TGCAGCGTTGTTAGCGGGGGGGCCGGCTACGAGCAGTACTTC
CSVVSGGAGYEQYF
>TRBD2|many|TRBJ2-3|TRBV6-5
TGTGCCAGCAGTTACTCGACTAGCGGGAGCACAGATACGCAGTATTTT
CASSYSTSGSTDTQYF
>NA|many|TRBJ2-1|TRBV7-2
TGTGCCAGCAGCTTATTGGGTTTGTCCTACAATGAGCAGTTCTTC
CASSLLGLSYNEQFF
>NA|NA|TRBJ2-3|TRBV20-1
TGCAGTGCTAGAATCATGTCCGCAGATATGCAGTATTTT
CSARIMSADMQYF
>NA|many|TRBJ1-5|TRBV28
TGTGCCAGCAGCAGTTTATCCCCCCCCAATTTTCAGCATTTT
CASSSLSPPNFQHF
>NA|NA|TRBJ2-3|TRBV5-1
TGCGCCAGCAGCTTGACCCAATCTAGCACAGATACGCAGTATTTT
CASSLTQSSTDTQYF
>NA|many|TRBJ2-1|TRBV4-1
TGCGCCAGCAGCCAAGATGCCAGCCGCTCCTACAATGAGCAGTTCTTC
CASSQDASRSYNEQFF
>NA|many|TRBJ2-1|TRBV19
TGTGCCAGTACTCGGGGGGCCACCTACAATGAGCAGTTCTTC
CASTRGATYNEQFF
>TRBD2|many|TRBJ2-5|TRBV20-1
TGCAGTGCTTTAGACTGGCTAGCGGTGGAAGAGACCCAGTACTTC
CSALDWLAVEETQYF
>NA|many|TRBJ2-1|TRBV6-1
TGTGCCACCGAACAAGGGAAACCCTACAATGAGCAGTTCTTC
CATEQGKPYNEQFF
>NA|many|TRBJ1-2|TRBV4-3
TGTGCCAGCAGCCCCAGGGGAGGGGATGGCTACACCTTC
CASSPRGGDGYTF
>TRBD2|NA|TRBJ2-1|TRBV30
TGTGCCTGTGTGCTTCCTAGCGGGAGTAACTATGAGCAGTTCTTC
CACVLPSGSNYEQFF
>TRBD1|many|TRBJ1-1|TRBV5-1
TGCGCCAGCAGCCTTAGGGGGCCACCCCTCACTGAAGCTTTCTTT
CASSLRGPPLTEAFF
>NA|many|TRBJ2-7|TRBV29-1
TGCAGCGTTGAGAGTAAAGGACTGGGGAGCTACGAGCAGTACTTC
CSVESKGLGSYEQYF
>NA|once|TRBJ2-7|TRBV29-1
TGCAGCGTTGTGGACAGCTATTACTCCTACGAGCAGTACTTC
CSVVDSYYSYEQYF
>NA|many|TRBJ2-1|TRBV6-1
TGTGCCAGCACCTGGACGAAAGAAGATGAGCAGTTCTTC
CASTWTKEDEQFF
>TRBD1|few|TRBJ2-7|TRBV11-2
TGTGCCAGCAGCTTAGGACAGGGACGGTCCTACGAGCAGTACTTC
CASSLGQGRSYEQYF
>TRBD2|many|TRBJ2-1|TRBV6-5
TGTGCCAGCAGTTACGGTTCGGGAGGGGGGTACAATGAGCAGTTCTTC
CASSYGSGGGYNEQFF
>NA|NA|TRBJ2-7|TRBV7-9
TGTGCCAGCAGCTTAGGGACATTGTTGGACGAGCAGTACTTC
CASSLGTLLDEQYF
>TRBD1|many|TRBJ2-3|TRBV20-1
TGCAGTGCTAGAGTCTTACAGGGGGGAGATACGCAGTATTTT
CSARVLQGGDTQYF
>NA|once|TRBJ1-1|TRBV6-2/TRBV6-3
TGTGCCAAAAGATTTCGGGCCCAACGCGCTGAAGCTTTCTTT
CAKRFRAQRAEAFF
>NA|many|TRBJ2-7|TRBV7-2
TGTGCCAGCAGCCAACACCTCCCCTACGAGCAGTACTTC
CASSQHLPYEQYF
>TRBD2|many|TRBJ2-3|TRBV6-2/TRBV6-3
TGTGCCAGCAGTTCCAGCGGGAGTTATACGCAGTATTTT
CASSSSGSYTQYF
>NA|few|TRBJ2-7|TRBV18
TGTGCCAGCTTTATTAACAGGGAGGAGCAGTACTTC
CASFINREEQYF
>TRBD1|few|TRBJ2-5|TRBV4-1
TGCGCCAGCAGCCAAGGACAGGGAAAGACCCAGTACTTC
CASSQGQGKTQYF
>TRBD2|many|TRBJ2-1|TRBV18
TGTGCCAGCTCACCAGTTAGACAACGGACTAGCGGTACCTACAATGAGCAGTTCTTC
CASSPVRQRTSGTYNEQFF
>NA|many|TRBJ1-1|TRBV6-1
TGTGCCAGCAGTGACAGGGGAAGAGGTGAAGCTTTCTTT
CASSDRGRGEAFF
>NA|many|TRBJ1-5|TRBV12-3/TRBV12-4
TGTGCCAGCAGTTTGGGGAGACTGCTTATCGGGCAGCCCCAGCATTTT
CASSLGRLLIGQPQHF
>NA|NA|TRBJ1-5|TRBV20-1
TGCAGTGATAGAGTCCAGTCGGAATCAGCCCAGCATTTT
CSDRVQSESAQHF
>TRBD1|many|TRBJ2-5|TRBV7-2
TGTGCCAGCAGCTTAAACCTGGGGACAGGGGGCCAGACCCAGTACTTC
CASSLNLGTGGQTQYF
>TRBD1|NA|TRBJ2-1|TRBV12-3/TRBV12-4
TGTGCCAGCAGTCTTGGACAGGGCCTGTACAATGAGCAGTTCTTC
CASSLGQGLYNEQFF
>TRBD2|few|TRBJ2-7|TRBV10-3
TGTGCCATCAGTGATCCGACTAGCGGGGGCTACGAGCAGTACTTC
CAISDPTSGGYEQYF
>NA|many|TRBJ2-1|TRBV2
TGTGCCAGCAGTGAAGCGGCTGACTACAATGAGCAGTTCTTC
CASSEAADYNEQFF
>TRBD1|NA|TRBJ1-1|TRBV5-1
TGCGCCAGCAGCTCCCTAGACAGGGCGTATACTGAAGCTTTCTTT
CASSSLDRAYTEAFF
>NA|many|TRBJ2-3|TRBV7-9
TGTGCCAGCAGCTTACCCTCGGGACGAGATACGCAGTATTTT
CASSLPSGRDTQYF
>NA|many|TRBJ1-5|TRBV18
TGTGCCAGCTCACCGGGCATTCATCCCCAGCATTTT
CASSPGIHPQHF
>NA|NA|TRBJ2-3|TRBV6-5
TGTGTTAGCAGACTGCTCTCGCAGTATTTT
CVSRLLSQYF
>NA|many|TRBJ2-2|TRBV5-1
TGCGCCAGCAGCTTGCCCGGGGTCCGCAGCACCGGGGAGCTGTTTTTT
CASSLPGVRSTGELFF
>TRBD1|NA|TRBJ2-1|TRBV20-1
TGCAGTGCTATCCCCGGGACAGCCGCCTATGAGCAGTTCTTC
CSAIPGTAAYEQFF
>TRBD1|NA|TRBJ1-6|TRBV27
TGTGCCAGCAGTTTCCGGACAGGAATGACCTATAATTCACCCATCCACTTT
CASSFRTGMTYNSPIHF